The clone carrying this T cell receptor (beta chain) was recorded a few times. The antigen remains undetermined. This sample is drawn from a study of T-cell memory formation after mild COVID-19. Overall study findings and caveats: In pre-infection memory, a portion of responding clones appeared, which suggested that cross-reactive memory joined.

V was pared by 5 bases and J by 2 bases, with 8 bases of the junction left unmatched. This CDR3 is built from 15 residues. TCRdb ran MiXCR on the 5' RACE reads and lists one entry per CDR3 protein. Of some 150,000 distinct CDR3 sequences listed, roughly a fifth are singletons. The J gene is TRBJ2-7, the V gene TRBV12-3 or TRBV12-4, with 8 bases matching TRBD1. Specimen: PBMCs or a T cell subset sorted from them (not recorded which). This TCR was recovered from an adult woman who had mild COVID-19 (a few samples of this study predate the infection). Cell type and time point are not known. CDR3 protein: CASSDDGTGAYEQYF. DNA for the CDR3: TGTGCCAGCAGTGATGACGGGACAGGCGCCTACGAGCAGTACTTC.